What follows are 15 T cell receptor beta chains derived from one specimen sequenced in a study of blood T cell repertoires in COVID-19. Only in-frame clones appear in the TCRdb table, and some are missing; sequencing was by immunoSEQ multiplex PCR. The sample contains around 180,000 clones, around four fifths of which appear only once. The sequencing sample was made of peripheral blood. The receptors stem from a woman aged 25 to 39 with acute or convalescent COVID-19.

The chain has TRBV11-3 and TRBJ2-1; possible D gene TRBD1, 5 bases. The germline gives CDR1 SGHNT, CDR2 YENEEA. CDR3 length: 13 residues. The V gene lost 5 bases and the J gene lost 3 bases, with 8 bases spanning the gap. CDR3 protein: CASSPQGYNEQFF. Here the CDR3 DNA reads TGTGCCAGCAGCCCCCAGGGCTACAATGAGCAGTTCTTC.

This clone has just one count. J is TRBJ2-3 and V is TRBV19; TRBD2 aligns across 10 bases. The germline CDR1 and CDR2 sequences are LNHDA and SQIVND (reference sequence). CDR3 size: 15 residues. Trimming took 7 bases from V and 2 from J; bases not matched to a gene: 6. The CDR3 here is CASTLSGRTTDTQYF. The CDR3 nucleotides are TGTGCCAGTACCCTTAGCGGGAGGACCACAGATACGCAGTATTTT.

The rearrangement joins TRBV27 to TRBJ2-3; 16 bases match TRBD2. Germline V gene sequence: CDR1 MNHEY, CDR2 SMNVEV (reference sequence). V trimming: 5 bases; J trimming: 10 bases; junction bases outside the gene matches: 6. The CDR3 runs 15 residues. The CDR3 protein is CASSPGTSGRVPQYF. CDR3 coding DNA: TGTGCCAGCAGTCCTGGGACTAGCGGGAGGGTTCCGCAGTATTTT.

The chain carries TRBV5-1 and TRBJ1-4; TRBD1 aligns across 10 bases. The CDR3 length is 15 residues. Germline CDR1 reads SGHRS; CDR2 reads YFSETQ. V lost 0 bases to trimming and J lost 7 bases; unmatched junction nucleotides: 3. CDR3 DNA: TGCGCCAGCAGCTTGGCGGGGACAGGGGTTGAAAAACTGTTTTTT. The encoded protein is CASSLAGTGVEKLFF.

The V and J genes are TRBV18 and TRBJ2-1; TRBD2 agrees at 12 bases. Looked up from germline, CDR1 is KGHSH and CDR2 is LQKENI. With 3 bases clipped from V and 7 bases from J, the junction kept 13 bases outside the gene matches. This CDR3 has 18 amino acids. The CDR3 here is CASSPRTSGMGRRNEQFF. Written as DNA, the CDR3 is TGTGCCAGCTCACCTAGGACTAGCGGGATGGGCCGAAGAAATGAGCAGTTCTTC.

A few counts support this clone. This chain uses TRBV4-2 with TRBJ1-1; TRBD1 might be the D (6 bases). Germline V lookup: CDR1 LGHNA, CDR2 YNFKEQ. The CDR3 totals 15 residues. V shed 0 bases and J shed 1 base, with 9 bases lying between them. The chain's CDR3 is CASSQDRGANTEAFF. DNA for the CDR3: TGTGCCAGCAGCCAAGACAGGGGAGCGAACACTGAAGCTTTCTTT.

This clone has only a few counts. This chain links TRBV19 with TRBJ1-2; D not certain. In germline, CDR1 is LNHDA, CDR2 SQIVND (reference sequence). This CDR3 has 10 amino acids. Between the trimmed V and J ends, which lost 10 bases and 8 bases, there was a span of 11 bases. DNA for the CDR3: TGTGCCACGATGTTACGGGGCTACACCTTC. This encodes CATMLRGYTF.

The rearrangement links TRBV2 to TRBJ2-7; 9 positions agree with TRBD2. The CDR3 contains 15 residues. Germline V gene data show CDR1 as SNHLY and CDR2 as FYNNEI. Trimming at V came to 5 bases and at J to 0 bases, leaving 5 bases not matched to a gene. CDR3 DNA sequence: TGTGCCAGCAGTATCCTAGCGGGATACTCCTACGAGCAGTACTTC. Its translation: CASSILAGYSYEQYF.

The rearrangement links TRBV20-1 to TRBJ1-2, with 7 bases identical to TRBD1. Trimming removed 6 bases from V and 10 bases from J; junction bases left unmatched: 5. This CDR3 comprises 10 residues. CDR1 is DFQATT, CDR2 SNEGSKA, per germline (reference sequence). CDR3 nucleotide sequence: TGCAGTGCCGGGGGACAGCTCTACACCTTC. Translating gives CSAGGQLYTF.

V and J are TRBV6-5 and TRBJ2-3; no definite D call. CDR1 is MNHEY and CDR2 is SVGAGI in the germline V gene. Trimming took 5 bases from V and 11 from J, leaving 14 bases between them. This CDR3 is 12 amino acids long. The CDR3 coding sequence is TGTGCCAGCAGTCCCGACATCTACAGGCAGTATTTT. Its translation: CASSPDIYRQYF.

The CDR3 sequence is CASSLGTVSNQPQHF. The CDR3 nucleotides read TGTGCCAGCAGCCTCGGGACAGTGAGCAATCAGCCCCAGCATTTT. The rearrangement links TRBV7-2 to TRBJ1-5; 7 bases map to TRBD1. Losses at the gene ends were 5 bases for V and 1 base for J; bases not matched to a gene: 5. CDR3 size: 15 residues. Looked up from germline, CDR1 is SGHTA and CDR2 is FQGNSA. Variable domain in full (rest from reference TRBV7-2 and TRBJ1-5): GAGVSQSPSNKVTEKGKDVELRCDPISGHTALYWYRQSLGQGLEFLIYFQGNSAPDKSGLPSDRFSAERTGGSVSTLTIQRTQQEDSAVYLCASSLGTVSNQPQHFGDGTRLSIL.

The CDR3 loop is CASSLDTEQFF. The CDR3 DNA reads TGTGCCAGCAGCTTAGACACTGAGCAGTTCTTC. The chain uses TRBV7-2 and TRBJ2-1; no clear D. Germline V gene sequence: CDR1 SGHTA, CDR2 FQGNSA. This CDR3 has 11 residues. Deletions cut 1 base from V and 9 bases from J, with 4 bases between.

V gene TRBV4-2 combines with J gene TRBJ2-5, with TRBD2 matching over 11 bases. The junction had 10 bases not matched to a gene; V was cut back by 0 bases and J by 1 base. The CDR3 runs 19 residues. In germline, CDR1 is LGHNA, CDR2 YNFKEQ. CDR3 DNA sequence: TGTGCCAGCAGCCAAGATCGTCCCCTAGCGGGAGGAAGCCAAGAGACCCAGTACTTC. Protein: CASSQDRPLAGGSQETQYF.

CDR3 amino acids: CASSWRLAFEQFF. The CDR3 DNA follows: TGCGCCAGCAGCTGGAGGTTGGCGTTTGAGCAGTTCTTC. The V and J genes are TRBV5-1 and TRBJ2-1; maybe TRBD2 (5 bases). Trimming cost V 3 bases and J 9 bases, with 13 bases left between them. This CDR3 has 13 amino acids. CDR1 is SGHRS, CDR2 YFSETQ, per germline.

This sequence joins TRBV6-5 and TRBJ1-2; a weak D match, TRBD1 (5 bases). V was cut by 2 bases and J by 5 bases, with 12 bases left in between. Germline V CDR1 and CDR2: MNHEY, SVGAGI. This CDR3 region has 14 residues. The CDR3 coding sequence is TGTGCCAGCAGTTACGACATGGGGGGGTATGGCTACACCTTC. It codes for CASSYDMGGYGYTF.